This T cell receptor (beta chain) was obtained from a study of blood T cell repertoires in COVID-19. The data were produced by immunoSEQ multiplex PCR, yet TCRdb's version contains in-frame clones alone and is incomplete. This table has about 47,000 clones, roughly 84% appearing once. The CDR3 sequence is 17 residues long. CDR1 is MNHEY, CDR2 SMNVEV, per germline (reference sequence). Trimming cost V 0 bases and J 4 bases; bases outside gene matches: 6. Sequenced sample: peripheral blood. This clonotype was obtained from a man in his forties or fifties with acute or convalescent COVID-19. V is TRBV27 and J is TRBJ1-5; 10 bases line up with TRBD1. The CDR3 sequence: CASSLSGTGVSNQPQHF. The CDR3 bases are TGTGCCAGCAGTTTATCCGGGACAGGGGTTTCAAATCAGCCCCAGCATTTT.